One sample yielded the 4 T cell receptor beta chains listed below, sequenced in a study of T cell clonotyping in hematopoietic cell transplantation listed by TCRdb under 2021. Receptors were amplified or captured by the immunoSEQ multiplex PCR assay. TCRdb retrieved this table from immuneACCESS and kept in-frame rearrangements only. Not all clones are present; in checked studies, unresolved V genes account for under half, and no reason is known for the remainder. This sample gives roughly 17,000 clones in total; around 90% of them show up just once. The ten most abundant clones make up about 5.4% of the sample. The sequenced sample was peripheral blood mononuclear cells. The source is a man between 35 and 55 years old in good health. Some clones in this sample may be carry-over from other donors' samples.

This rearrangement joins TRBV11-2 to TRBJ1-4; 8 bases agree with TRBD1. Losses at the gene ends were 5 bases for V and 5 bases for J; bases not matched to a gene: 16. The germline V gene encodes CDR1 SGHAT and CDR2 FQNNGV. The CDR3 loop spans 18 amino acids. The DNA for the CDR3 is TGTGCCAGCAGCCATAATTCCGGGACAGGAAGATCAAATGAAAAACTGTTTTTT. It codes for CASSHNSGTGRSNEKLFF.

This clone was observed a few times. The chain combines TRBV29-1 with TRBJ2-3; no definite D call. The germline gives CDR1 SQVTM, CDR2 ANQGSEA. The CDR3 loop spans 11 amino acids. Trimming cost V 2 bases and J 4 bases, with 4 bases left between them. The CDR3 spells CSVENPDTQYF. The CDR3 region has the DNA TGCAGCGTTGAAAATCCAGATACGCAGTATTTT.

The sample holds a few counts of this clone. The gene calls are TRBV20-1 and TRBJ2-1; no clear D. V shed 4 bases and J shed 6 bases, with 4 bases lying between them. Looked up from germline, CDR1 is DFQATT and CDR2 is SNEGSKA (reference sequence). The CDR3 extends over 10 amino acids. The CDR3 here is CSAKFNEQFF. CDR3 nucleotides: TGCAGTGCTAAGTTCAATGAGCAGTTCTTC.

The sample holds a few counts of this clone. The V call is TRBV6-5, the J call TRBJ1-6; TRBD1 might be the D (5 bases). The germline V and J ends were trimmed by 2 bases and 13 bases, with 9 bases remaining between them. CDR3 length equals 12 residues. Germline V gene sequence: CDR1 MNHEY, CDR2 SVGAGI. The CDR3 reads CASSYRGGPLHF. CDR3 nucleotide sequence: TGTGCCAGCAGTTACCGTGGGGGTCCCCTCCACTTT.